The 7 T cell receptor beta chains below were found in one sample sequenced in a study of shared clonotypes between healthy human individuals. Assay used: immunoSEQ multiplex PCR; TCRdb lists only in-frame clones, some missing. The sample shows about 490,000 clones, around three quarters of them seen only once. The sample was PBMCs. The receptors stem from a woman between 40 and 50 years old in good health. Some clones in this sample may be carry-over from other donors' samples.

The chain recombines TRBV29-1 with TRBJ2-7; weak D call: TRBD2 (6 bases). With 7 bases removed from V and 6 bases from J, the gap between germline ends came to 13 bases. This CDR3 has 11 residues. CDR1 is SQVTM and CDR2 is ANQGSEA in the germline V gene. The CDR3 DNA reads as TGCAGCGCCTTGACCGGGAGCGAGCAGTACTTC. This codes for CSALTGSEQYF.

This clone was found a few times. The genes are TRBV30 and TRBJ1-5; D is perhaps TRBD1 (5 bases). From germline, CDR1 is GTSNPN and CDR2 SVGIG (reference sequence). This CDR3 contains 13 residues. V was clipped by 1 base and J by 7 bases, with 11 bases between them. The CDR3 DNA follows: TGTGCCTGGAGTGACAGCGGGGGACAGCCCCAGCATTTT. Protein sequence: CAWSDSGGQPQHF.

The chain employs TRBV18 and TRBJ2-6; the D is unclear. The CDR3 sequence is 16 residues long. The V end was cut by 0 bases, the J end by 2 bases, with 8 bases between. Per the germline V gene, CDR1 is KGHSH and CDR2 is LQKENI. In DNA, the CDR3 is TGTGCCAGCTCACCACCTGGACGAGCTGGGGCCAACGTCCTGACTTTC. This gives the protein CASSPPGRAGANVLTF.

As to this clone: One end of the junction fails to match germline, which may point to a read error. The chain joins TRBV10-3 to TRBJ2-2; D is uncertain. The CDR3 extends over 12 amino acids. Germline V CDR1 and CDR2: ENHRY, SYGVKD. The CDR3 region has the DNA TGTGCCATCCGTGAAGGCACCGGGGAGCTGTTTTTT. Translating it yields CAIREGTGELFF.

This clone came up once. The CDR3, as DNA: TGTGCCATCAGTGAACTAGGGACTAGCGGGAGAGGCACCGGGGAGCTGTTTTTT. It translates to CAISELGTSGRGTGELFF. The rearrangement links TRBV10-3 to TRBJ2-2, with 14 bases matching TRBD2. The germline V gene encodes CDR1 ENHRY and CDR2 SYGVKD. V lost 3 bases to trimming and J lost 4 bases; unmatched junction nucleotides: 7. The CDR3 is 18 residues long.

The chain is built from TRBV19 and TRBJ2-1; D not certain. V lost 5 bases to trimming and J lost 4 bases, with 15 bases between them. The CDR3 has 15 residues. The germline CDR1 and CDR2 sequences are LNHDA and SQIVND (reference sequence). The CDR3 nucleotides read TGTGCCAGTAGTCCTCGGCTATCCACATACAATGAGCAGTTCTTC. Translation gives CASSPRLSTYNEQFF.

The chain uses TRBV28 and TRBJ2-7; no reliable D call. The CDR3 contains 14 residues. The V end was cut by 5 bases, the J end by 2 bases, with 13 bases between. Germline V lookup: CDR1 MDHEN, CDR2 SYDVKM. CDR3 DNA: TGTGCCAGCAGTACTCCCGCACGTACCTACGAGCAGTACTTC. Encoded protein: CASSTPARTYEQYF. Looking up the rest from reference TRBV28 and TRBJ2-7 gives the full variable domain: DVKVTQSSRYLVKRTGEKVFLECVQDMDHENMFWYRQDPGLGLRLIYFSYDVKMKEKGDIPEGYSVSREKKERFSLILESASTNQTSMYLCASSTPARTYEQYFGPGTRLTVT.